These T cell receptor beta chains were read from a single sample in a study of cytomegalovirus exposure and HLA in healthy donors. The table came from immunoSEQ multiplex PCR; TCRdb's copy has only in-frame clones and leaves some out. Of tens of thousands of clones listed, under 75% are singletons. The sequenced material came from PBMCs. The receptors were sampled from a man aged 30 to 39 in good health and CMV-seronegative. The CDR3 runs from the conserved cysteine through the conserved F or W. A D gene is named only where the DNA matches it firmly. Size is omitted from some rows. Given values are once, few, many or a class for expanded clones.

d_gene	v_gene	abundance	j_gene	CDR3aa	CDR3nt
-	TRBV5-4	-	TRBJ2-3	CASSLDPGGSGTDTQYF	TGTGCCAGCAGCTTGGATCCTGGGGGGAGTGGGACAGATACGCAGTATTTT
TRBD1	TRBV18	-	TRBJ2-6	CASSLSGTGLTHSGANVLTF	TGTGCCAGCTCACTCTCTGGGACAGGGCTCACTCACTCTGGGGCCAACGTCCTGACTTTC
-	TRBV5-1	-	TRBJ2-1	CASSYPFGGDKSYNEQFF	TGCGCCAGCAGCTACCCTTTTGGCGGTGATAAATCCTACAATGAGCAGTTCTTC
-	TRBV6-1	few	TRBJ1-1	CASMIAGSTEAFF	TGTGCCAGCATGATTGCGGGGAGCACTGAAGCTTTCTTT
TRBD1	TRBV7-9	-	TRBJ1-1	CASSSGQGALWATEAFF	TGTGCCAGCAGCTCCGGACAGGGGGCGCTCTGGGCCACTGAAGCTTTCTTT
-	TRBV5-1	-	TRBJ2-1	CASSLTREQFF	TGCGCCAGCAGCTTGACGAGGGAGCAGTTCTTC
TRBD2	TRBV5-4	-	TRBJ2-3	CASSSGGSTDTQYF	TGTGCCAGCAGCTCGGGAGGGAGCACAGATACGCAGTATTTT
-	TRBV13	-	TRBJ2-7	CASSPRREVEYEQYF	TGTGCCAGCAGCCCCCGCCGAGAAGTAGAATACGAGCAGTACTTC
-	TRBV2	-	TRBJ2-5	CASSFRDGETQYF	TGTGCCAGCAGTTTTCGGGATGGCGAGACCCAGTACTTC
TRBD2	TRBV7-2	-	TRBJ2-3	CASSLGAGGRRTDTQYF	TGTGCCAGCAGCTTGGGTGCGGGAGGGAGGCGCACAGATACGCAGTATTTT
-	TRBV15	-	TRBJ1-1	CATSASPSTGVREFGNTEAFF	TGTGCCACCAGCGCAAGCCCCAGTACGGGGGTCAGGGAATTTGGGAACACTGAAGCTTTCTTT
TRBD1	TRBV5-8	-	TRBJ2-1	CASSLRDRGSYNEQFF	TGTGCCAGCAGCCTCCGGGACAGGGGCTCCTACAATGAGCAGTTCTTC
TRBD2	TRBV5-4	-	TRBJ2-1	CASSSGTSFSPEQFF	TGTGCCAGCAGCTCCGGGACTAGTTTTTCCCCCGAGCAGTTCTTC
-	TRBV5-1	few	TRBJ2-3	CASSLYGLTDTQYF	TGCGCCAGCAGCTTGTACGGTCTAACAGATACGCAGTATTTT
-	TRBV27	-	TRBJ1-5	CASSSTGLGNQPQHF	TGTGCCAGCAGTTCAACAGGGTTAGGCAATCAGCCCCAGCATTTT
-	TRBV27	-	TRBJ1-1	CASSWTVATEAFF	TGTGCCAGCAGTTGGACAGTGGCCACTGAAGCTTTCTTT
-	TRBV10-2	few	TRBJ2-1	CASSESIPQDNEQFF	TGCGCCAGCAGTGAGTCGATCCCGCAGGACAATGAGCAGTTCTTC
-	TRBV4-1	once	TRBJ2-7	CASSQAAGVSYEQYF	TGCGCCAGCAGCCAAGCAGCAGGGGTCTCCTACGAGCAGTACTTC
-	TRBV9	-	TRBJ1-2	CASSAGEGSYGYTF	TGTGCCAGCAGCGCAGGGGAGGGGTCCTATGGCTACACCTTC
-	TRBV29-1	-	TRBJ2-1	CSVAQGLNEQFF	TGCAGCGTTGCACAGGGTTTGAATGAGCAGTTCTTC
-	TRBV27	-	TRBJ2-6	CASSPQLFSGANVLTF	TGTGCCAGCAGTCCCCAACTCTTCTCTGGGGCCAACGTCCTGACTTTC
-	TRBV7-9	-	TRBJ2-5	CASSFTQGLIEETQYF	TGTGCCAGCAGCTTCACACAGGGCTTGATTGAAGAGACCCAGTACTTC
TRBD2	TRBV27	few	TRBJ2-1	CASSPTSGRLRDEQFF	TGTGCCAGCAGCCCTACTAGCGGAAGGCTACGGGATGAGCAGTTCTTC
TRBD1	TRBV30	-	TRBJ1-1	CAWSRGGLGTEAFF	TGTGCCTGGAGTAGAGGGGGCTTAGGCACTGAAGCTTTCTTT
TRBD2	TRBV7-9	-	TRBJ2-5	CASSQGLAGSSETQYF	TGTGCCAGCAGCCAGGGACTAGCGGGATCTAGCGAGACCCAGTACTTC